The rows below give T cell receptor beta chains drawn from one sample of a study of OX40 agonist ivuxolimab in advanced cancers. Produced via immunoSEQ multiplex PCR; TCRdb's table is partial and in-frame only. The sample contains about 83,000 clones, 91% of which appear only once. This sample comprised CD4+ or CD8+ T cells sorted from blood, obtained in a trial of the OX40 agonist ivuxolimab. These TCRs come from an adult with an advanced solid tumor such as melanoma, head and neck, liver or kidney cancer. Each CDR3 is given with its conserved first and last residue. A D gene is named only where the DNA matches it firmly. Size is stated for part of the rows, as once, few or many counts, or as a class when the clone is expanded.

abundance	d_gene	v_gene	j_gene	CDR3aa	CDR3nt
-	-	TRBV29-1	TRBJ2-1	CSATLGRYSDEQFF	TGCAGCGCTACCCTGGGGAGGTATAGTGATGAGCAGTTCTTC
-	-	TRBV6-6	TRBJ1-5	CASSYRKTGPDQPQHF	TGTGCCAGCAGTTACCGCAAAACAGGGCCCGATCAGCCCCAGCATTTT
-	TRBD2	TRBV5-6	TRBJ2-7	CASSPRGRGALYEQYF	TGTGCCAGCAGCCCCCGGGGGCGGGGGGCCCTTTACGAGCAGTACTTC
-	-	TRBV28	TRBJ1-2	CASSFGGLYGYTF	TGTGCCAGCAGTTTCGGCGGGCTCTATGGCTACACCTTC
-	TRBD1	TRBV7-9	TRBJ2-6	CASSSARGLTGANVLTF	TGTGCCAGCAGCTCCGCCAGGGGGCTGACTGGGGCCAACGTCCTGACTTTC
once	-	TRBV28	TRBJ1-5	CASSPSISNQPQHF	TGTGCCAGCAGTCCATCCATTAGCAATCAGCCCCAGCATTTT
-	-	TRBV6-5	TRBJ1-6	CASSPQSSYNSPLHF	TGTGCCAGCAGTCCGCAGAGCTCCTATAATTCACCCCTCCACTTT
-	-	TRBV6-5	TRBJ1-2	CASSSGGLDYGYTF	TGTGCCAGCAGTTCGGGGGGCCTAGACTATGGCTACACCTTC
-	-	TRBV28	TRBJ2-7	CASSFLTGSYEQYF	TGTGCCAGCAGTTTCCTAACAGGGTCCTACGAGCAGTACTTC
-	TRBD2	TRBV28	TRBJ2-7	CASSLAGGTSEQYF	TGTGCCAGCAGTCTAGCGGGGGGGACCTCCGAGCAGTACTTC
-	TRBD1	TRBV13	TRBJ2-7	CASSPSRQGSYEQYF	TGTGCCAGCAGCCCAAGTAGACAGGGTTCCTACGAGCAGTACTTC
-	-	TRBV27	TRBJ2-3	CASSLFPRADTQYF	TGTGCCAGCAGTTTATTCCCTCGAGCGGATACGCAGTATTTT
-	-	TRBV4-3	TRBJ1-2	CASSQDVGYYGYTF	TGCGCCAGCAGCCAAGATGTCGGATACTATGGCTACACCTTC
once	-	TRBV7-9	TRBJ1-5	CASSLSTHSNQPQHF	TGTGCCAGCAGCCTATCGACACATAGCAATCAGCCCCAGCATTTT
-	-	TRBV27	TRBJ1-1	CASSLYGVTRTEAFF	TGTGCCAGCAGTTTATATGGAGTAACGAGGACTGAAGCTTTCTTT
-	-	TRBV4-3	TRBJ1-2	CASSQGPGTNYGYTF	TGCGCCAGCAGCCAAGGCCCGGGTACCAACTATGGCTACACCTTC
-	TRBD2	TRBV15	TRBJ2-1	CATSGVGLAGLNEQFF	TGTGCCACCAGCGGAGTCGGGCTAGCGGGACTCAATGAGCAGTTCTTC
-	-	TRBV7-9	TRBJ2-6	CASSLAGANVLTF	TGTGCCAGCAGCTTAGCTGGGGCCAACGTCCTGACTTTC
few	TRBD1	TRBV6-5	TRBJ1-1	CASSWTGNTEAFF	TGTGCCAGCAGTTGGACAGGGAACACTGAAGCTTTCTTT
-	-	TRBV28	TRBJ2-7	CASSPLLNPGEGEQYF	TGTGCCAGCAGTCCGCTATTAAATCCAGGTGAAGGCGAGCAGTACTTC
-	TRBD1	TRBV9	TRBJ1-5	CASSVGGQTNQPQHF	TGTGCCAGCAGCGTAGGGGGACAGACTAATCAGCCCCAGCATTTT
-	TRBD1	TRBV6-5	TRBJ1-4	CASSSDRGYVEKLFF	TGTGCCAGCAGCTCCGACAGGGGCTACGTCGAAAAACTGTTTTTT